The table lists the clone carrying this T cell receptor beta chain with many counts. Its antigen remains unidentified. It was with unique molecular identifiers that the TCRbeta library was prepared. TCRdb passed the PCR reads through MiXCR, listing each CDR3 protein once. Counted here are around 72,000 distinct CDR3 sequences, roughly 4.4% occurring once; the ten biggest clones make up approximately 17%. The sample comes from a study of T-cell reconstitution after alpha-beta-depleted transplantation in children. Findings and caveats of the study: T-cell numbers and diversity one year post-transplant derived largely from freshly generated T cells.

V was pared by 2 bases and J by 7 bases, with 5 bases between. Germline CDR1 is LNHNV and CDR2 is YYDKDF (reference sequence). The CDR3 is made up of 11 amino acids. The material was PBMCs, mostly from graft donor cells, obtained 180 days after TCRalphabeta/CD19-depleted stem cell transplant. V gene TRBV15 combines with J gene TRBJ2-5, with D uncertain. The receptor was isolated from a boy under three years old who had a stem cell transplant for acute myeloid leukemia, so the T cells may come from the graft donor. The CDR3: CATSRTSTQYF. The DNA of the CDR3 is TGTGCCACCAGCAGAACCTCGACCCAGTACTTC. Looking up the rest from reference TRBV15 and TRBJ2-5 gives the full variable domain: DAMVIQNPRYQVTQFGKPVTLSCSQTLNHNVMYWYQQKSSQAPKLLFHYYDKDFNNEADTPDNFQSRRPNTSFCFLDIRSPGLGDTAMYLCATSRTSTQYFGPGTRLLVL.